The TCR beta chain described here comes from a study of blood T cell repertoires in COVID-19. Study overall: Both acute and convalescent COVID-19 samples were obtained from the United States, Italy and Spain. The analysed material was cDNA or gDNA that came from T cells, B-cell-depleted T cells, or PBMCs.

How the authors handled the data: Reference gene primer amplification gave estimated nucleated cell counts. TCRdb keeps only in-frame clones here, not all; method: immunoSEQ multiplex PCR. V and J calls and clone size are given by that table; D and trimming were obtained from the DNA. Of around 140,000 clones listed, about 89% are singletons. Sequenced sample: peripheral blood. This clonotype originated in a man in his forties or fifties with active or convalescent COVID-19.

CDR3 region: CSIRAGDEAFF. In DNA, the CDR3 is TGCAGCATACGCGCGGGGGATGAAGCTTTCTTT. The V gene is TRBV29-1, the J gene TRBJ1-1; weak D call: TRBD1 (5 bases). CDR3 length equals 11 residues. Germline V lookup: CDR1 SQVTM, CDR2 ANQGSEA. V shed 8 bases and J shed 7 bases, with 14 bases lying between them.